Below are 3 T cell receptor beta chains sequenced from a single sample in a study of cytomegalovirus exposure and HLA in healthy donors. The protocol was immunoSEQ multiplex PCR, while the TCRdb copy is restricted to in-frame clones and leaves out a portion. This sample yields around 300,000 clones, of which 70% to 90% are seen a single time; approximately 0.9% belongs to the top ten. The sample taken for sequencing was PBMCs. These receptors all come from a man in his thirties or forties in good health and CMV-seronegative.

V is TRBV30 and J is TRBJ2-3, with 11 bases matching TRBD2. The CDR3 loop spans 18 amino acids. J lost 6 bases, V lost 3 bases, and 17 bases had no gene match. The germline gives CDR1 GTSNPN, CDR2 SVGIG (reference sequence). In DNA form, the CDR3 reads TGTGCCTGGAGCGTCGGGCGGACTAGCGGGCCTCAGCGGGATACGCAGTATTTT. As protein: CAWSVGRTSGPQRDTQYF. Filled out from reference TRBV30 and TRBJ2-3, the complete variable domain reads SQTIHQWPATLVQPVGSPLSLECTVEGTSNPNLYWYRQAAGRGLQLLFYSVGIGQISSEVPQNLSASRPQDRQFILSSKKLLLSDSGFYLCAWSVGRTSGPQRDTQYFGPGTRLTVL.

The table lists this clone with a count of one. The CDR3 nucleotides read TGTGCCAGCAGCTTAGATCCGGGGTCCGGGGAGCTGTTTTTT. Residues: CASSLDPGSGELFF. This chain joins TRBV11-3 and TRBJ2-2; tentative D call: TRBD2 (5 bases). CDR3 size: 14 residues. V was pared by 0 bases and J by 6 bases, with 8 bases between. The germline V gene encodes CDR1 SGHNT and CDR2 YENEEA.

Concerning this clone: In the same sample, other DNA sequences code for this CDR3. V usage is TRBV7-6 and J usage is TRBJ1-3; D remains unclear. CDR1 and CDR2 (germline): SGHVS, FNYEAQ. The CDR3 covers 15 residues. Trimming cost V 0 bases and J 0 bases, with 6 bases left between them. CDR3 in amino acids: CASSLAPGSGNTIYF. The CDR3 DNA reads as TGTGCCAGCAGCTTAGCTCCAGGCTCTGGAAACACCATATATTTT.